The rows below give T cell receptor beta chains drawn from one sample of a study of chemoradiotherapy in HPV16-positive cancers. Sequenced by immunoSEQ multiplex PCR; TCRdb stores in-frame clones only, minus some. The data contain about 21,000 clones, 70% to 90% of them singletons. Sequences were derived from blood, sampled from a patient who underwent chemoradiotherapy. The receptor set was obtained from a human donor with HPV-associated anogenital cancer. Each CDR3 is given with its conserved first and last residue. Each record gives: CDR3 DNA, CDR3 protein, clone size, V gene, D gene, J gene. D genes are given only for firm matches. Some rows have no size entry. The others give once, few or many, or a class for an expanded clone.

CDR3nt: TGTGCCAGCAGTGCCCTCGGGGGTAGAGATACGCAGTATTTT
CDR3aa: CASSALGGRDTQYF
abundance: NA
v_gene: TRBV2
d_gene: NA
j_gene: TRBJ2-3

CDR3nt: TGCGCCAGCAGCAAGACTAGCGGGAGGGACAATGAGCAGTTCTTC
CDR3aa: CASSKTSGRDNEQFF
abundance: NA
v_gene: TRBV5-1
d_gene: TRBD2
j_gene: TRBJ2-1

CDR3nt: TGTGCCAGCAGCGTGTTGGACAGGCCTAATTCACCCCTCCACTTT
CDR3aa: CASSVLDRPNSPLHF
abundance: NA
v_gene: TRBV9
d_gene: TRBD1
j_gene: TRBJ1-6

CDR3nt: TGTGCCAGCAGCATAGACAGGGCATCCTACGAGCAGTACTTC
CDR3aa: CASSIDRASYEQYF
abundance: NA
v_gene: TRBV5-4
d_gene: TRBD1
j_gene: TRBJ2-7

CDR3nt: TGTGCCAGTAGTATAATTCCGGAAGCCGGAGATACGCAGTATTTT
CDR3aa: CASSIIPEAGDTQYF
abundance: NA
v_gene: TRBV19
d_gene: NA
j_gene: TRBJ2-3

CDR3nt: TGTGCCAGCAGCCCAAGGGGTGGGACCGGGGAGCTGTTTTTT
CDR3aa: CASSPRGGTGELFF
abundance: NA
v_gene: TRBV27
d_gene: NA
j_gene: TRBJ2-2

CDR3nt: TGTGCCTGGACCCTGGACAGGGTGGGGAACACTGAAGCTTTCTTT
CDR3aa: CAWTLDRVGNTEAFF
abundance: NA
v_gene: TRBV30
d_gene: TRBD1
j_gene: TRBJ1-1

CDR3nt: TGTGCCAGCTCACCACCGACCTCCGAGCAGTACTTC
CDR3aa: CASSPPTSEQYF
abundance: NA
v_gene: TRBV18
d_gene: NA
j_gene: TRBJ2-7

CDR3nt: TGTGCCAGCAGCCTGGTGACAGGGGCCTCCGCGGAGACCCAGTACTTC
CDR3aa: CASSLVTGASAETQYF
abundance: NA
v_gene: TRBV7-9
d_gene: TRBD1
j_gene: TRBJ2-5

CDR3nt: TGTGCCAGCAGCTTAGCAGGGGCCGGGACAGATACGCAGTATTTT
CDR3aa: CASSLAGAGTDTQYF
abundance: NA
v_gene: TRBV11-2
d_gene: NA
j_gene: TRBJ2-3

CDR3nt: TGTGCCAGCAGTTCCCCGCCCAATTCACCCCTCCACTTT
CDR3aa: CASSSPPNSPLHF
abundance: NA
v_gene: TRBV6-6
d_gene: NA
j_gene: TRBJ1-6

CDR3nt: TGTGCCAGCAGCTTAGTTGCAGATTCCTACGAGCAGTACTTC
CDR3aa: CASSLVADSYEQYF
abundance: medium-sized
v_gene: TRBV7-6
d_gene: NA
j_gene: TRBJ2-7

CDR3nt: TGTGCCAGCAGTGATGCCGGGACTAGCGAGTGGGAGGAGCAGTTCTTC
CDR3aa: CASSDAGTSEWEEQFF
abundance: NA
v_gene: TRBV6-1
d_gene: TRBD2
j_gene: TRBJ2-1

CDR3nt: TGTGCCTGGGGACTGGGGACTCACTATGGCTACACCTTC
CDR3aa: CAWGLGTHYGYTF
abundance: NA
v_gene: TRBV30
d_gene: NA
j_gene: TRBJ1-2

CDR3nt: TGTGCCTGGAGTGTAACAGGGATGAACACTGAAGCTTTCTTT
CDR3aa: CAWSVTGMNTEAFF
abundance: NA
v_gene: TRBV30
d_gene: NA
j_gene: TRBJ1-1

CDR3nt: TGTGCCATCAGTGAGTCTAGCGGGAGTGTATATGAGCAGTTCTTC
CDR3aa: CAISESSGSVYEQFF
abundance: once
v_gene: TRBV10-3
d_gene: TRBD2
j_gene: TRBJ2-1

CDR3nt: TGCGCCAGCAGCAGACTCCGGGACAGGGGGTCCTATAATTCACCCCTCCACTTT
CDR3aa: CASSRLRDRGSYNSPLHF
abundance: NA
v_gene: TRBV5-1
d_gene: TRBD1
j_gene: TRBJ1-6

CDR3nt: TGTGCCAGCAGCCCCTACCGACAGGGCGACACTGAAGCTTTCTTT
CDR3aa: CASSPYRQGDTEAFF
abundance: NA
v_gene: TRBV7-6
d_gene: TRBD1
j_gene: TRBJ1-1

CDR3nt: TGTGCCAGCAGCGTAGCCCTACCGACTAGCGGGAGCTCCTACGAGCAGTACTTC
CDR3aa: CASSVALPTSGSSYEQYF
abundance: NA
v_gene: TRBV9
d_gene: TRBD2
j_gene: TRBJ2-7

CDR3nt: TGTGCCAGCAGCTTGCCGGGGTCCCCTGAAGCTTTCTTT
CDR3aa: CASSLPGSPEAFF
abundance: NA
v_gene: TRBV5-4
d_gene: NA
j_gene: TRBJ1-1

CDR3nt: TGTGCCAGTCTTGGTATGCGGGGTCCCGGGGAGCTGTTTTTT
CDR3aa: CASLGMRGPGELFF
abundance: NA
v_gene: TRBV19
d_gene: NA
j_gene: TRBJ2-2

CDR3nt: TGTGCCAGCCAGGGGGGAAACAGGGCTTCAGGGGCCAACGTCCTGACTTTC
CDR3aa: CASQGGNRASGANVLTF
abundance: NA
v_gene: TRBV19
d_gene: NA
j_gene: TRBJ2-6

CDR3nt: TGCGCCAGTAGCAGGGACGGACCTAACTATGGCTACACCTTC
CDR3aa: CASSRDGPNYGYTF
abundance: NA
v_gene: TRBV4-3
d_gene: NA
j_gene: TRBJ1-2

CDR3nt: TGTGCCAGCTCACGGGGCGGGAGAACCACCGGGGAGCTGTTTTTT
CDR3aa: CASSRGGRTTGELFF
abundance: NA
v_gene: TRBV18
d_gene: TRBD2
j_gene: TRBJ2-2

CDR3nt: TGTGCCAGCAGTGAAGGTTCAGGCGACACAGATACGCAGTATTTT
CDR3aa: CASSEGSGDTDTQYF
abundance: few
v_gene: TRBV25-1
d_gene: NA
j_gene: TRBJ2-3

CDR3nt: TGTGCCAGCTCACCTAGCCTAGGCATTCCACTAGATACGCAGTATTTT
CDR3aa: CASSPSLGIPLDTQYF
abundance: once
v_gene: TRBV18
d_gene: NA
j_gene: TRBJ2-3

CDR3nt: TGTGCCAGCAGCCGGCTCGGGGACAAAACCTACGAGCAGTACTTC
CDR3aa: CASSRLGDKTYEQYF
abundance: NA
v_gene: TRBV7-9
d_gene: NA
j_gene: TRBJ2-7

CDR3nt: TGCGCCAGCAGCCTAGATGGGGGAATTGGCGATCAGCCCCAGCATTTT
CDR3aa: CASSLDGGIGDQPQHF
abundance: NA
v_gene: TRBV4-1
d_gene: NA
j_gene: TRBJ1-5

CDR3nt: TGCGCCAGCAGCTCATATAACAGGGATACCGGGGAGCTGTTTTTT
CDR3aa: CASSSYNRDTGELFF
abundance: NA
v_gene: TRBV5-1
d_gene: NA
j_gene: TRBJ2-2

CDR3nt: TGTGCCAGCTCACCCAACGGCAGGGGGGTCAATTCACCCCTCCACTTT
CDR3aa: CASSPNGRGVNSPLHF
abundance: NA
v_gene: TRBV18
d_gene: TRBD1
j_gene: TRBJ1-6

CDR3nt: TGTGCCAGTTCGGACCGGGACAGGGGGCTGAAAGAGCAGTTCTTC
CDR3aa: CASSDRDRGLKEQFF
abundance: NA
v_gene: TRBV19
d_gene: TRBD1
j_gene: TRBJ2-1

CDR3nt: TGCGCCAGCAGCCAAGGAGGGACAGGGTGGGCCTCTGCTGGGGCCAACGTCCTGACTTTC
CDR3aa: CASSQGGTGWASAGANVLTF
abundance: NA
v_gene: TRBV4-1
d_gene: TRBD1
j_gene: TRBJ2-6

CDR3nt: TGTGCCAGCAGCTTCGGACAGGGTCTATCCTCCTACACCTTC
CDR3aa: CASSFGQGLSSYTF
abundance: NA
v_gene: TRBV5-4
d_gene: TRBD1
j_gene: TRBJ1-2

CDR3nt: TGTGCCAGCACCTACACCTTTCGAACTAGCACAGATACGCAGTATTTT
CDR3aa: CASTYTFRTSTDTQYF
abundance: once
v_gene: TRBV5-5
d_gene: NA
j_gene: TRBJ2-3

CDR3nt: TGTGCCAGCAGCCAATACACTAGCGGGAGCGACGAGCAGTACTTC
CDR3aa: CASSQYTSGSDEQYF
abundance: NA
v_gene: TRBV7-3
d_gene: TRBD2
j_gene: TRBJ2-7

CDR3nt: TGTGCCACCAGCGGCGACCCCAACATTCAGTACTTC
CDR3aa: CATSGDPNIQYF
abundance: NA
v_gene: TRBV15
d_gene: NA
j_gene: TRBJ2-4

CDR3nt: TGTGCCAGCAGCGAGATTAAAAGTGGAACTGAAGCTTTCTTT
CDR3aa: CASSEIKSGTEAFF
abundance: NA
v_gene: TRBV7-9
d_gene: NA
j_gene: TRBJ1-1

CDR3nt: TGTGCCAGCTCCCAGGGACAGGATTATGGCTACACCTTC
CDR3aa: CASSQGQDYGYTF
abundance: NA
v_gene: TRBV18
d_gene: TRBD1
j_gene: TRBJ1-2

CDR3nt: TGTGCCAGCAGCATAGAGCCAGATACGCAGTATTTT
CDR3aa: CASSIEPDTQYF
abundance: NA
v_gene: TRBV5-5
d_gene: NA
j_gene: TRBJ2-3

CDR3nt: TGTGCCAGCAGCCCGCGACAGGGCTATGGCTACACCTTC
CDR3aa: CASSPRQGYGYTF
abundance: NA
v_gene: TRBV7-2
d_gene: TRBD1
j_gene: TRBJ1-2

CDR3nt: TGTGCCATCAGCGCGCTAGGTTCACCCCTCCACTTT
CDR3aa: CAISALGSPLHF
abundance: NA
v_gene: TRBV10-3
d_gene: NA
j_gene: TRBJ1-6

CDR3nt: TGTGCCAGCAGCCCTAGCGGGGGGGCCCCCAATGAGCAGTTCTTC
CDR3aa: CASSPSGGAPNEQFF
abundance: NA
v_gene: TRBV7-8
d_gene: TRBD2
j_gene: TRBJ2-1

CDR3nt: TGTGCCAGCAGACCCACTAGCGGCTCCTACAATGAGCAGTTCTTC
CDR3aa: CASRPTSGSYNEQFF
abundance: NA
v_gene: TRBV6-5
d_gene: TRBD2
j_gene: TRBJ2-1

CDR3nt: TGTGCCAGCAGCCGTGGACAGGGGGATGGAAACACCATATATTTT
CDR3aa: CASSRGQGDGNTIYF
abundance: NA
v_gene: TRBV2
d_gene: TRBD1
j_gene: TRBJ1-3

CDR3nt: TGTGCCAGCAGTTACGGGACAGTATATGGCTACACCTTC
CDR3aa: CASSYGTVYGYTF
abundance: NA
v_gene: TRBV6-5
d_gene: TRBD1
j_gene: TRBJ1-2

CDR3nt: TGTGCCAGCAGCTTAGATCGAGGGCTAGCGGGAGTCAATGAGCAGTTCTTC
CDR3aa: CASSLDRGLAGVNEQFF
abundance: NA
v_gene: TRBV11-2
d_gene: TRBD2
j_gene: TRBJ2-1

CDR3nt: TGTGCCAGCAGCTTAGCCCAAAGGAGGCCCGGGGAGCTGTTTTTT
CDR3aa: CASSLAQRRPGELFF
abundance: NA
v_gene: TRBV7-2
d_gene: NA
j_gene: TRBJ2-2

CDR3nt: TGTGCCAGCAGTTACCCCCGCCCTCCCAGGTGGGATAATTCACCCCTCCACTTT
CDR3aa: CASSYPRPPRWDNSPLHF
abundance: NA
v_gene: TRBV6-7
d_gene: NA
j_gene: TRBJ1-6